This TCR beta chain was observed in a study of blood T cell repertoires in COVID-19. At the level of the study: The United States, Italy and Spain were the sources of the acute and convalescent COVID-19 samples. T cells, B-cell-depleted T cells, or PBMCs supplied cDNA or gDNA.

CDR1 and CDR2 (germline): ENHRY, SYGVKD. This CDR3 contains 16 residues. Trimming took off 1 base at V and 4 bases at J, with 16 bases between the two ends. Original processing notes: Cell counts per sample came from amplifying reference gene primers. Only in-frame clones appear in the TCRdb table, and some are missing; sequencing was by immunoSEQ multiplex PCR. For V, J and clone size, that table is used; D and trimming come from the DNA. The sample lists some 240,000 clones; approximately 92% were seen once. This receptor was obtained from a woman aged 35 to 49 who had recovered from COVID-19. The source material was peripheral blood. This sequence joins TRBV10-3 and TRBJ1-1; D might be TRBD1 (6 bases). The DNA of the CDR3 is TGTGCCATCAGTGAGTTGGGGGCGCTTCATGGCACTGAAGCTTTCTTT. Amino acid sequence: CAISELGALHGTEAFF.